This T cell receptor beta chain was sequenced for a study of patients and donors after allogeneic stem cell transplantation (dated by TCRdb to the early 2020s). The sample holds many counts of this clonotype. No cognate antigen has been identified for it. Base-call qualities are not available, and no considerably larger clone is one nucleotide away. The CDR3 runs 14 amino acids, cysteine and phenylalanine included. Here the CDR3 DNA is all that survives: 42 bases in frame from base 1. V drops 7 bases and J drops 3 bases, leaving 13 bases in between. Libraries were built with RT-PCR. Sequencing was performed on a NextSeq 550. TCRdb trimmed the raw reads at Q25, called clones with MiXCR and kept productive beta chains. Records with the same CDR3 protein are collapsed into one entry carrying the most frequent genes and DNA. Present in this sample are hundreds of thousands of distinct CDR3 sequences, 15% to 20% of which were seen just once. Less than 9.5% of the sample rests with the top ten.

This receptor was taken from a human donor who was either an allogeneic HSCT recipient or a stem cell or donor lymphocyte infusion donor (not recorded which). It is not recorded whose cells these are; they may come from a transplant donor. The chain is assembled from TRBV12-3 or TRBV12-4 and TRBJ1-5; a weak D assignment points to TRBD1 (6 bases agree). The sample was blood, either unsorted or a sorted T cell fraction (not recorded which). The nucleotide sequence reads as follows: TGTGCCAGCAAAAATACAGGGAACAATCAGCCCCAGCATTTT. It encodes CASKNTGNNQPQHF.